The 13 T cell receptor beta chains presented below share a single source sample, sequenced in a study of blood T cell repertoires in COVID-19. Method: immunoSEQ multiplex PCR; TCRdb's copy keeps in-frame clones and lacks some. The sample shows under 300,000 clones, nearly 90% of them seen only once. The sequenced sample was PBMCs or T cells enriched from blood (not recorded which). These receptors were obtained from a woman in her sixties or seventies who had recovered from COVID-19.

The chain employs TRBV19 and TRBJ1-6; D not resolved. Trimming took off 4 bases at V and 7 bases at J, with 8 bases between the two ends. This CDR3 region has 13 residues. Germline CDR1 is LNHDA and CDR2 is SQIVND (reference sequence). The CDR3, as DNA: TGTGCCAGTAGTACCCTCAGAAATTCACCCCTCCACTTT. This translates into CASSTLRNSPLHF.

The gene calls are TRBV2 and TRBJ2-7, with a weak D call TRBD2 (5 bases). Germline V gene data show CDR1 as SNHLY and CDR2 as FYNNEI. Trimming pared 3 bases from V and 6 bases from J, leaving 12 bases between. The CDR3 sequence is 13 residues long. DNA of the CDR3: TGTGCCAGCAGTGATTCCTCCCGGGGCGAGCAGTACTTC. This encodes CASSDSSRGEQYF.

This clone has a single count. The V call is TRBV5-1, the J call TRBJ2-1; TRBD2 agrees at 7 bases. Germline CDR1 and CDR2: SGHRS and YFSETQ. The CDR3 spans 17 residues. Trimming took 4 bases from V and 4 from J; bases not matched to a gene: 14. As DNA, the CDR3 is TGCGCCAGCAGCCGAAATTGGGGGGGAGTATCTTACAATGAGCAGTTCTTC. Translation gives CASSRNWGGVSYNEQFF.

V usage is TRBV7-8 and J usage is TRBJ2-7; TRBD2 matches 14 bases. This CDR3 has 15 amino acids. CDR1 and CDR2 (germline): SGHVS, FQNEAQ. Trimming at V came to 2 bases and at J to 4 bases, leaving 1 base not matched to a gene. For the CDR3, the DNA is TGTGCCAGCAGCTTAAGACTAGCGGGGGGGTACGAGCAGTACTTC. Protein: CASSLRLAGGYEQYF.

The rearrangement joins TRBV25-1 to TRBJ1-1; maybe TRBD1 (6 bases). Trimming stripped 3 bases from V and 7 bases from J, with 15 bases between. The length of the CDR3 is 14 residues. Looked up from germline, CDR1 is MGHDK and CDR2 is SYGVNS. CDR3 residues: CASSDPRGTDEAFF. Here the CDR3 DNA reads TGTGCCAGCAGTGATCCCAGGGGTACCGATGAAGCTTTCTTT.

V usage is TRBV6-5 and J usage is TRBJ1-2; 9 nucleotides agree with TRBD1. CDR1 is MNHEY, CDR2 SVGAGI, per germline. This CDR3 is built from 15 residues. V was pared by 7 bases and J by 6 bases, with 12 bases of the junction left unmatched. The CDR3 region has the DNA TGTGCCAGCAAGAATACAGGGGGCTATGCCCATGGCTACACCTTC. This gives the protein CASKNTGGYAHGYTF.

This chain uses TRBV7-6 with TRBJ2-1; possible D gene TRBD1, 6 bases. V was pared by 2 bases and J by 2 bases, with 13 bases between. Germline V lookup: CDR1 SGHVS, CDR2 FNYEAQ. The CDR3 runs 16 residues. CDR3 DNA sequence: TGTGCCAGCAGCTTAAGCAGCACAGGGCCCTACAATGAGCAGTTCTTC. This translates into CASSLSSTGPYNEQFF.

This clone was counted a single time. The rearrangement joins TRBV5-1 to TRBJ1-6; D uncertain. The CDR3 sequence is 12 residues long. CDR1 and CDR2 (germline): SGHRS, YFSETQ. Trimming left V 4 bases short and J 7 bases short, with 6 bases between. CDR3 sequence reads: CASSESNSPLHF. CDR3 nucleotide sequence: TGCGCCAGCAGCGAAAGCAATTCACCCCTCCACTTT.

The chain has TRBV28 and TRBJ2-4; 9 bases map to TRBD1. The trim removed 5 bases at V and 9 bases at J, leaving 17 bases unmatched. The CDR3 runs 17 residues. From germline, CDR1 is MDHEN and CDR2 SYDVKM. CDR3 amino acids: CASSPPPGTGYWTIQYF. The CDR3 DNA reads TGTGCCAGCAGTCCCCCGCCAGGGACAGGGTATTGGACCATTCAGTACTTC.

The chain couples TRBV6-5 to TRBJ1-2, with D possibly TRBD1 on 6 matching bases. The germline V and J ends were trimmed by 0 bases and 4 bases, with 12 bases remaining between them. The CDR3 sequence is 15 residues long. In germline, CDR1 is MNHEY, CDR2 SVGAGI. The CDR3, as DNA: TGTGCCAGCAGTTACTCGATGCAAGGGGGCTATGGCTACACCTTC. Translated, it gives CASSYSMQGGYGYTF.

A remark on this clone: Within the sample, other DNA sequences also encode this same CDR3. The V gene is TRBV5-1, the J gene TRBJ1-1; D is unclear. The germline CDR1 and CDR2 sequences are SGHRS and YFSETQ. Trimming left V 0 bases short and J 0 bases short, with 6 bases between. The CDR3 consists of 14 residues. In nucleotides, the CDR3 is TGCGCCAGCAGCTTGGGGGCGTTGAACACTGAAGCTTTCTTT. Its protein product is CASSLGALNTEAFF.

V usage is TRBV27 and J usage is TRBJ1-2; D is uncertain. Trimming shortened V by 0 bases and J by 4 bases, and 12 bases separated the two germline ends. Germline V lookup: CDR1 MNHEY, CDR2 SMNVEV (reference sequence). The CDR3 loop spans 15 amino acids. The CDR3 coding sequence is TGTGCCAGCAGTTTATCGGCGGGGAGCGGCTATGGCTACACCTTC. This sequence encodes CASSLSAGSGYGYTF.

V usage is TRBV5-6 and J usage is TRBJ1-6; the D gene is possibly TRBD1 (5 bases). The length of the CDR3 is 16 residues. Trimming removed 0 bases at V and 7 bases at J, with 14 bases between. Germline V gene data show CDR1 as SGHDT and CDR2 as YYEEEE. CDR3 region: CASSLASGRDNSPLHF. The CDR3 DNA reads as TGTGCCAGCAGCTTGGCATCAGGGAGGGACAATTCACCCCTCCACTTT.